This entry lists 9 T cell receptor beta chains sequenced from one sample in a study of blood T cell repertoires in COVID-19. Assay: immunoSEQ multiplex PCR; the TCRdb copy retains only in-frame clones and omits some. The table shows roughly 200,000 clones, with 70% to 90% occurring only once. The specimen was peripheral blood. The receptors stem from a man aged 60 to 75 with acute or convalescent COVID-19.

The rearrangement links TRBV28 to TRBJ2-3; 7 bases are a match to TRBD1. There are 15 residues in the CDR3. Germline V gives CDR1 MDHEN, CDR2 SYDVKM. V lost 7 bases and J lost 1; bases outside the gene matches: 8. CDR3 amino acids: CASTPTGSGTDTQYF. CDR3 nucleotides: TGTGCCAGCACCCCGACAGGGAGTGGCACAGATACGCAGTATTTT. The entire variable domain, with the rest obtained from reference TRBV28 and TRBJ2-3, is as follows: DVKVTQSSRYLVKRTGEKVFLECVQDMDHENMFWYRQDPGLGLRLIYFSYDVKMKEKGDIPEGYSVSREKKERFSLILESASTNQTSMYLCASTPTGSGTDTQYFGPGTRLTVL.

The rearrangement links TRBV5-4 to TRBJ2-7; 7 bases line up with TRBD1. V shed 0 bases and J 6 bases; nucleotides not matched to a gene: 6. The CDR3 has 14 amino acids. CDR1 and CDR2 from the germline V gene are SGHNT and YYREEE (reference sequence). The CDR3 spells CASSLEDRLSEQYF. In nucleotides, the CDR3 is TGTGCCAGCAGCTTGGAGGACAGGCTTTCCGAGCAGTACTTC.

This chain connects TRBV10-3 to TRBJ2-1, with D uncertain. V dropped 2 bases and J dropped 9 bases, with 8 bases sitting between them. The CDR3 loop spans 12 amino acids. In germline, CDR1 is ENHRY, CDR2 SYGVKD. The CDR3 region has the DNA TGTGCCATCAGTGAGGGAAGAGGTGAGCAGTTCTTC. Protein product: CAISEGRGEQFF.

CDR3 DNA: TGTGCCAGCAGCAAATTAGACAGGGGAAATTCACCCCTCCACTTT. Its protein product is CASSKLDRGNSPLHF. This chain joins TRBV27 and TRBJ1-6; 8 bases map to TRBD1. Germline V gene data show CDR1 as MNHEY and CDR2 as SMNVEV (reference sequence). The trim removed 6 bases at V and 7 bases at J, leaving 8 bases unmatched. The length of the CDR3 is 15 residues.

The chain is built from TRBV7-2 and TRBJ2-5; TRBD2 matches at 7 bases. The CDR3 runs to 15 residues. Germline assignment: CDR1 SGHTA and CDR2 FQGNSA. The ends lost 5 bases at V and 2 bases at J; junction bases unmatched: 8. CDR3 in DNA: TGTGCCAGCAGCCCAGGGAGGGGACTGCAAGAGACCCAGTACTTC. Protein: CASSPGRGLQETQYF. The full variable domain, in which reference TRBV7-2 and TRBJ2-5 provide the parts outside the CDR3, is GAGVSQSPSNKVTEKGKDVELRCDPISGHTALYWYRQSLGQGLEFLIYFQGNSAPDKSGLPSDRFSAERTGGSVSTLTIQRTQQEDSAVYLCASSPGRGLQETQYFGPGTRLLVL.

V is TRBV18 and J is TRBJ2-1; D unclear. The germline V and J ends were trimmed by 1 base and 0 bases, with 7 bases remaining between them. CDR1 and CDR2 from the germline V gene are KGHSH and LQKENI. CDR3 length equals 15 residues. CDR3 sequence: CASSPQDSSYNEQFF. The CDR3, as DNA: TGTGCCAGCTCACCACAAGATAGCTCCTACAATGAGCAGTTCTTC.

CDR3 in amino acids: CASSQVRGSTDTQYF. For the CDR3, the DNA is TGTGCCAGCAGCCAAGTTCGGGGTAGCACAGATACGCAGTATTTT. The gene calls are TRBV3-1 (or the pseudogene TRBV3-2) and TRBJ2-3, with D possibly TRBD2 on 5 matching bases. The CDR3 runs 15 residues. Trimming shortened V by 1 base and J by 0 bases, and 8 bases separated the two germline ends. Germline-derived CDR1 and CDR2 are LGHDT and YNNKEL (reference sequence).

The sample holds one count of this clone. The chain couples TRBV5-4 to TRBJ1-2; TRBD1 aligns across 7 bases. This CDR3 comprises 16 residues. Germline V gives CDR1 SGHNT, CDR2 YYREEE (reference sequence). After removal of 1 base from V and 7 bases from J, the junction contained 13 bases not matched to a gene. The CDR3 DNA sequence: TGTGCCAGCAGCTTGCAAGGGACAGAGGGGACAGCTGGCTACACCTTC. It specifies CASSLQGTEGTAGYTF.

This chain links TRBV10-2 with TRBJ2-3, with a possible D match to TRBD2 (5 bases). Trimming stripped 2 bases from V and 6 bases from J, with 15 bases between. CDR1 and CDR2 from the germline V gene are WSHSY and SAAADI. The length of the CDR3 is 15 residues. DNA for the CDR3: TGCGCCAGCAGTGAGGGTAGCGTGGGTCGGGATACGCAGTATTTT. The encoded protein is CASSEGSVGRDTQYF.